What follows are 13 T cell receptor beta chains derived from one specimen sequenced in a study of blood T cell repertoires in COVID-19. Using immunoSEQ multiplex PCR, the repertoire was profiled, and TCRdb retains in-frame clones only, with some absent. In the table there are around 140,000 clones, roughly 81% of which are singletons. Input material: peripheral blood. The receptor set was obtained from a woman between 50 and 59 years old with active or convalescent COVID-19.

The chain couples TRBV24-1 to TRBJ1-2; 10 bases agree with TRBD1. The CDR3 length is 16 residues. Germline trimming cut 9 bases from V and 1 base from J; bases unmatched to any gene: 10. Germline V CDR1 and CDR2: KGHDR, SFDVKD. The DNA for the CDR3 is TGTGCCACCTCGGGGGACAGGGGACCCCGTAACTATGGCTACACCTTC. Translating gives CATSGDRGPRNYGYTF.

V and J are TRBV7-2 and TRBJ2-1; D unclear. This CDR3 comprises 13 residues. Trimming took 5 bases from V and 4 from J, leaving 9 bases between them. CDR1 SGHTA and CDR2 FQGNSA come from the germline V gene. CDR3 coding DNA: TGTGCCAGCAGCGGCTCTAGGTACAATGAGCAGTTCTTC. Protein: CASSGSRYNEQFF.

This sequence joins TRBV4-2 and TRBJ1-2; 11 bases line up with TRBD1. The J segment lost 7 bases and the V segment lost 0 bases, leaving 7 bases of the junction unmatched. This CDR3 contains 16 residues. CDR1 is LGHNA, CDR2 YNFKEQ, per germline. This CDR3 is CASSQDTGQGARGYTF. The CDR3 coding sequence is TGTGCCAGCAGCCAAGATACTGGACAGGGGGCGCGTGGCTACACCTTC.

The chain couples TRBV6-5 to TRBJ1-1, with D perhaps TRBD1 (6 bases). Per the germline V gene, CDR1 is MNHEY and CDR2 is SVGAGI. V was clipped by 6 bases and J by 1 base, with 9 bases between them. CDR3 length: 13 amino acids. For the CDR3, the DNA is TGTGCCAGCAGACCGGACAGGAACACTGAAGCTTTCTTT. This codes for CASRPDRNTEAFF.

This clone was counted between two and nine times. The rearrangement uses TRBV19 and TRBJ1-2; 7 bases are shared with TRBD1. The CDR3 has 14 amino acids. Germline V gene lookup returns CDR1 LNHDA and CDR2 SQIVND (reference sequence). J gave up 7 bases and V 6 bases, and 11 bases lay outside the gene matches. CDR3 nucleotide sequence: TGTGCCAGTAGATCCCAGGCGACAGGGTCTGGCTACACCTTC. As protein: CASRSQATGSGYTF.

This sequence joins TRBV10-1 and TRBJ2-1; TRBD2 agrees at 8 bases. J was trimmed by 5 bases and V by 6 bases; bases with no gene match: 9. The length of the CDR3 is 15 residues. The germline gives CDR1 WNHNN, CDR2 SYGVQD (reference sequence). The CDR3 is CASRYHWRGDNEQFF. DNA for the CDR3: TGCGCCAGCAGGTACCACTGGCGGGGGGACAATGAGCAGTTCTTC.

The chain has TRBV4-3 and TRBJ2-1, with D perhaps matching TRBD2 (6 bases). The germline V gene has CDR1 LGHNA and CDR2 YSLEER. V gave up 4 bases and J gave up 4 bases, with 14 bases separating them. The CDR3 totals 15 residues. CDR3 loop: CASSLAEREYNEQFF. CDR3 nucleotides: TGCGCCAGCAGCCTAGCGGAGAGAGAATACAATGAGCAGTTCTTC.

This clone has ten or more counts. The rearrangement uses TRBV6-6 and TRBJ1-5, with unresolved D. The germline V gene encodes CDR1 MNHNY and CDR2 SVGAGI (reference sequence). Trimming took 6 bases from V and 5 from J, leaving 11 bases between them. CDR3 length equals 13 residues. CDR3 coding DNA: TGTGCCAGCAGGTTAGGAGGCTATCAGCCCCAGCATTTT. Amino acid sequence: CASRLGGYQPQHF.

The gene calls are TRBV6-5 and TRBJ2-2, with TRBD2 as a possible D gene (5 bases). V dropped 6 bases and J dropped 4 bases, with 15 bases sitting between them. CDR1 is MNHEY and CDR2 is SVGAGI in the germline V gene. The length of the CDR3 is 15 residues. The CDR3, as DNA: TGTGCCAGCAGCCGGACCTCTAGCTTCACCGGGGAGCTGTTTTTT. Translated: CASSRTSSFTGELFF.

This clone came up a few times. The genes are TRBV28 and TRBJ1-5; a weak D match, TRBD1 (5 bases). This CDR3 region has 12 residues. The V gene's germline CDR1 is MDHEN and CDR2 SYDVKM. The germline V and J ends were trimmed by 7 bases and 9 bases, with 13 bases remaining between them. The CDR3 loop reads CASNTAGRPQHF. The CDR3 coding sequence is TGTGCCAGCAACACCGCGGGGCGGCCCCAGCATTTT.

V is TRBV28 and J is TRBJ1-2; weak D call: TRBD1 (6 bases). The CDR3 extends over 17 amino acids. V was trimmed by 6 bases and J by 0 bases, leaving 20 bases between them. Per germline, CDR1 MDHEN and CDR2 SYDVKM. The CDR3 DNA follows: TGTGCCAGCAGGTCCGGAGGGGGGGTACTATCTAACTATGGCTACACCTTC. Translated, it gives CASRSGGGVLSNYGYTF.

This clone was counted once. The chain recombines TRBV9 with TRBJ2-7; 9 positions agree with TRBD1. This CDR3 region has 14 residues. Germline V lookup: CDR1 SGDLS, CDR2 YYNGEE. J lost 7 bases, V lost 4 bases, and 9 bases had no gene match. CDR3 nucleotides: TGTGCCAGCAGCCCCCGGACAGGGGAAGGAGAGCAGTACTTC. Translated, it gives CASSPRTGEGEQYF.

This CDR3 is CASSYGQITDTQYF. As DNA, the CDR3 is TGTGCCAGCAGCTATGGACAGATCACAGATACGCAGTATTTT. The gene calls are TRBV14 and TRBJ2-3, with a possible D match to TRBD1 (6 bases). This CDR3 contains 14 residues. Germline V lookup: CDR1 SGHDN, CDR2 FVKESK. Trimming took 5 bases from V and 2 from J, leaving 11 bases between them.